Listed below are T cell receptor beta chains from one sample, sequenced in a study of radiation and T cells in renal cell carcinoma. Sequencing was performed with immunoSEQ multiplex PCR; in TCRdb, only in-frame clones are kept and a portion is missing. The data show around 140,000 clones, around 78% seen once. Source: blood, taken from a patient whose treatment included radiotherapy and nephrectomy. The receptors stem from a woman in her 50s with renal cell carcinoma. CDR3s include the opening cysteine and the closing phenylalanine or tryptophan. A D gene is named only where the DNA matches it firmly. Size values are once, few and many counts, or a class for expanded clones, and some rows have none.

size	V	J	D	DNA	CDR3
-	TRBV4-1	TRBJ1-2	-	TGCGCCAGCAGCCAAGAACAGGGTAACTATGGCTACACCTTC	CASSQEQGNYGYTF
-	TRBV7-2	TRBJ2-5	-	TGTGCCAGCACCGGGACTTTTCAAGAGACCCAGTACTTC	CASTGTFQETQYF
once	TRBV5-6	TRBJ1-4	TRBD1	TGTGCCAGCAGCTTGGCGGGGACAGGAGGGGAAAAACTGTTTTTT	CASSLAGTGGEKLFF
-	TRBV7-2	TRBJ2-7	TRBD1	TGTGCCAGCAGGGGGTCCGGGACAGGGGCAGAGCAGTACTTC	CASRGSGTGAEQYF
-	TRBV7-2	TRBJ1-6	-	TGTGCCAGCAGCTCCCCTAGCTCCTATAATTCACCCCTCCACTTT	CASSSPSSYNSPLHF
-	TRBV4-3	TRBJ2-2	-	TGCGCCAGCAGCCAAGAACCGAGCGCGAACACCGGGGAGCTGTTTTTT	CASSQEPSANTGELFF
-	TRBV11-2	TRBJ2-7	-	TGTGCCAGCAGCTTAGGAAGGCAGGGGTTGATGATCTATGGGCAGTACTTC	CASSLGRQGLMIYGQYF
-	TRBV7-2	TRBJ1-1	TRBD1	TGTGCCAGCAGCTACGGACAGGGACTCTACACTGAAGCTTTCTTT	CASSYGQGLYTEAFF
-	TRBV7-2	TRBJ2-5	-	TGTGCCAGCAGCTTACATGCGACTGGCCGCCAAGAGACCCAGTACTTC	CASSLHATGRQETQYF
-	TRBV9	TRBJ2-1	-	TGTGCCAGCAGCGTGGGGGGGCAGTACAATGAGCAGTTCTTC	CASSVGGQYNEQFF
-	TRBV5-4	TRBJ2-2	-	TGTGCCAGCAGCTCCACTCTTGAGGGGTGGGCCGGGGAGCTGTTTTTT	CASSSTLEGWAGELFF
-	TRBV4-1	TRBJ2-3	-	TGCGCCAGCAGACCCCCCGAGAGCACAGATACGCAGTATTTT	CASRPPESTDTQYF
-	TRBV7-2	TRBJ2-3	-	TGTGCCAGCAGCTTAGCGACAGACTTCACAGATACGCAGTATTTT	CASSLATDFTDTQYF
-	TRBV4-2	TRBJ1-4	-	TGTGCCAGCAGGAGGGCTGGGGGAGATAATGAAAAACTGTTTTTT	CASRRAGGDNEKLFF
-	TRBV20-1	TRBJ1-2	-	TGCAGTGCTAGACCCGCCCTGGGCTACACCTTC	CSARPALGYTF
-	TRBV21-1	TRBJ2-3	-	TGTGCCAGCAGCAAAGGGTCCACTAGCGGGGGGACAGATACGCAGTATTTT	CASSKGSTSGGTDTQYF
-	TRBV11-3	TRBJ2-3	-	TGTGCCAGCAGCTTAGACGGGGGTATAACAGATACGCAGTATTTT	CASSLDGGITDTQYF
-	TRBV9	TRBJ2-5	TRBD2	TGTGCCAGCAGCATAGGACTAGCGGGGGGACTGGCGGAGACCCAGTACTTC	CASSIGLAGGLAETQYF
-	TRBV7-2	TRBJ2-5	-	TGTGCCAGCAGCTTGATGTCGATACAAGAGACCCAGTACTTC	CASSLMSIQETQYF
once	TRBV2	TRBJ1-1	TRBD1	TGTGCCAGCAGGAAACAGGGGGCGGACACTGAAGCTTTCTTT	CASRKQGADTEAFF
-	TRBV14	TRBJ2-5	TRBD2	TGTGCCAGCAGCCAGGCGACTAGCGGGAGAGGAGAGACCCAGTACTTC	CASSQATSGRGETQYF
-	TRBV15	TRBJ2-2	-	TGTGCCACCAGAGAGGACAGTAACACCGGGGAGCTGTTTTTT	CATREDSNTGELFF
once	TRBV6-1	TRBJ2-7	-	TGTGCCAGCAGTGAACCCGGGGGAATAAGCAACGAGCAGTACTTC	CASSEPGGISNEQYF
-	TRBV2	TRBJ2-2	-	TGTGCCTGCGCTAGTGGGATACGGTCAACCGGGGAGCTGTTTTTT	CACASGIRSTGELFF
-	TRBV10-3	TRBJ2-2	TRBD1	TGTGCCATCACTGGACAGGCGAACACCGGGGAGCTGTTTTTT	CAITGQANTGELFF
-	TRBV5-1	TRBJ2-7	-	TGCGCCAGCAGCTCCACCGGGACGAACTACGAGCAGTACTTC	CASSSTGTNYEQYF
-	TRBV6-6	TRBJ1-5	-	TGTGCCAGCAGAGACACAGGTAACAATCAGCCCCAGCATTTT	CASRDTGNNQPQHF
-	TRBV7-8	TRBJ1-1	TRBD1	TGTGCCAGCAGCCCCGGACAGGGGGGCACTGAAGCTTTCTTT	CASSPGQGGTEAFF
-	TRBV28	TRBJ1-5	-	TGTGCCAGCAGTTTTCAGGGACGCAATCAGCCCCAGCATTTT	CASSFQGRNQPQHF
once	TRBV23-1	TRBJ2-4	-	TGCGCCAGCAGTCAATTGGGTCAGGGGACGCCTTTAGCCAAAAACATTCAGTACTTC	CASSQLGQGTPLAKNIQYF
-	TRBV7-2	TRBJ2-2	-	TGTGCCGGATTAAGCAGGGGCAGCGGGGAGCTGTTTTTT	CAGLSRGSGELFF
few	TRBV19	TRBJ1-3	-	TGTGCCAGTAGTATTAGCGGAAACACCATATATTTT	CASSISGNTIYF
-	TRBV5-1	TRBJ2-3	TRBD1	TGCGCCAGCAGCACTACCCCGGACAGGGTGACAGATACGCAGTATTTT	CASSTTPDRVTDTQYF
-	TRBV21-1	TRBJ2-5	-	TGTGCCAGCAGCCGCAGGTCCCCAGGGACCCAGTACTTC	CASSRRSPGTQYF
-	TRBV6-5	TRBJ1-1	TRBD1	TGTGCCACCTATCCGGACAGGGGAAAACGTGAAGCTTTCTTT	CATYPDRGKREAFF